This TCR beta chain derives from a study of blood T cells in healthy people across ages. Germline-derived CDR1 and CDR2 are MNHEY and SVGAGI. This CDR3 contains 16 residues. V gave up 5 bases and J gave up 1 base; unmatched junction bases: 8. Researchers report isolating at least 6.5 million PBMCs per sample. The extraction recovered at least 5 micrograms of total RNA per sample. Alongside a J-beta primer mix, a sample-barcoded 5' primer served in a second PCR lasting 7 to 11 cycles. TCRdb itself ran the 5' RACE reads through MiXCR, one entry per CDR3 protein. The sample contains approximately 1.5 million distinct CDR3 sequences, approximately 42% of which appear only once.

The material sequenced was blood. This rearrangement joins TRBV6-5 to TRBJ2-7; 10 nucleotides match TRBD1. The source is a young woman in good health. CDR3 nucleotides: TGTGCCAGCAGTCTGGCCGGGACAGGGGTGTCCTACGAGCAGTACTTC. Encoded protein: CASSLAGTGVSYEQYF.